This passage covers 26 T cell receptor beta chains from one sample sequenced in a study of control samples from healthy donors and cancer patients. Using immunoSEQ multiplex PCR, the repertoire was profiled, and TCRdb retains in-frame clones only, with some absent. The repertoire includes around 100,000 clones, roughly 89% of them detected once, and approximately 19% sits in the top ten. Specimen: PBMCs. These TCRs come from a man in his 60s with lung cancer.

V usage is TRBV5-4 and J usage is TRBJ2-5, with a possible D match to TRBD2 (5 bases). Deletions cut 4 bases from V and 2 bases from J, with 21 bases between. The CDR3 is 17 residues long. Germline lookup yields CDR1 SGHNT and CDR2 YYREEE (reference sequence). The CDR3 here is CASSRFSSSSSQETQYF. The CDR3, as DNA: TGTGCCAGCAGCCGGTTTTCGAGTTCTAGCAGTCAAGAGACCCAGTACTTC.

The chain uses TRBV6-5 and TRBJ1-5; D is perhaps TRBD1 (6 bases). Deletions cut 5 bases from V and 4 bases from J, with 12 bases between. Germline CDR1 is MNHEY and CDR2 is SVGAGI. CDR3 length equals 14 residues. The CDR3 bases are TGTGCCAGCAGTATTGGGACAAATAATCAGCCCCAGCATTTT. Translation: CASSIGTNNQPQHF.

The J gene is TRBJ1-1, the V gene TRBV30; D ambiguous. Trimming took 4 bases from V and 4 from J, leaving 19 bases between them. The length of the CDR3 is 15 residues. Germline V gene sequence: CDR1 GTSNPN, CDR2 SVGIG (reference sequence). CDR3 nucleotides: TGTGCCTGGATTGCCCTCCCGGGAGCGGTCACTGAAGCTTTCTTT. As protein: CAWIALPGAVTEAFF.

This chain links TRBV7-9 with TRBJ2-3; D might be TRBD1 (5 bases). This CDR3 has 15 amino acids. CDR1 and CDR2 from the germline V gene are SEHNR and FQNEAQ (reference sequence). Trimming pared 4 bases from V and 2 bases from J, leaving 13 bases between. The CDR3, as DNA: TGTGCCAGCAGCTCATCCGACAGAAACACAGATACGCAGTATTTT. This encodes CASSSSDRNTDTQYF. Full variable domain (rest looked up from reference TRBV7-9 and TRBJ2-3): DTGVSQNPRHKITKRGQNVTFRCDPISEHNRLYWYRQTLGQGPEFLTYFQNEAQLEKSRLLSDRFSAERPKGSFSTLEIQRTEQGDSAMYLCASSSSDRNTDTQYFGPGTRLTVL.

The chain couples TRBV7-2 to TRBJ1-2; possibly TRBD1 for D (5 bases). The CDR3 contains 13 residues. Trimming stripped 8 bases from V and 2 bases from J, with 12 bases between. The germline V gene has CDR1 SGHTA and CDR2 FQGNSA. Written as DNA, the CDR3 is TGTGCCAGCTCGGTCTGGGGGAACTATGGCTACACCTTC. This translates into CASSVWGNYGYTF. Based on the CDR3 plus reference TRBV7-2 and TRBJ1-2, the full variable domain is GAGVSQSPSNKVTEKGKDVELRCDPISGHTALYWYRQSLGQGLEFLIYFQGNSAPDKSGLPSDRFSAERTGGSVSTLTIQRTQQEDSAVYLCASSVWGNYGYTFGSGTRLTVV.

This clone appeared a single time. The chain carries TRBV25-1 and TRBJ1-5; possible D gene TRBD1, 6 bases. The V gene lost 4 bases and the J gene lost 4 bases, with 8 bases spanning the gap. The CDR3 extends over 13 amino acids. Germline CDR1 reads MGHDK; CDR2 reads SYGVNS. The CDR3 reads CASSVRGNQPQHF. The CDR3, as DNA: TGTGCCAGCAGTGTCAGGGGTAATCAGCCCCAGCATTTT.

This rearrangement joins TRBV6-6 to TRBJ1-6; D gene ambiguous. Germline CDR1 and CDR2: MNHNY and SVGAGI (reference sequence). The CDR3 is 16 amino acids. V lost 1 base and J 7 bases, leaving 14 bases between the germline ends. DNA for the CDR3: TGTGCCAGCAGTTACTACGGGCTCGGAGCGAATTCACCCCTCCACTTT. This translates into CASSYYGLGANSPLHF.

The chain combines TRBV15 with TRBJ1-2; no clear D gene. The CDR3 is made up of 15 amino acids. Looked up from germline, CDR1 is LNHNV and CDR2 is YYDKDF (reference sequence). V lost 3 bases, J lost 4 bases, and 15 bases lay in between. In DNA form, the CDR3 reads TGTGCCACCAGCAGTGATTTCGAACAGAGCTATGGCTACACCTTC. Amino acids: CATSSDFEQSYGYTF.

V and J are TRBV6-5 and TRBJ1-2; no clear D gene. CDR1 is MNHEY, CDR2 SVGAGI, per germline. The germline V and J ends were trimmed by 5 bases and 1 base, with 11 bases remaining between them. There are 14 residues in the CDR3. CDR3 region: CASSLAVINYGYTF. The CDR3 DNA follows: TGTGCCAGCAGTCTCGCAGTGATTAACTATGGCTACACCTTC.

This chain uses TRBV6-5 with TRBJ2-7, with 8 bases that match TRBD1. CDR3 length: 15 amino acids. The J segment lost 0 bases and the V segment lost 8 bases, leaving 9 bases of the junction unmatched. CDR1 MNHEY and CDR2 SVGAGI come from the germline V gene. The CDR3: CASGITGGLSYEQYV. The CDR3 coding sequence is TGTGCCAGCGGGATAACAGGGGGTCTCTCCTACGAGCAGTACGTC.

The J gene is TRBJ2-5, the V gene TRBV4-1, with a tentative D call TRBD1 (6 bases). The CDR3 is made up of 15 amino acids. Germline lookup yields CDR1 MGHRA and CDR2 YSYEKL. V was trimmed by 0 bases and J by 5 bases, leaving 13 bases between them. Here the CDR3 DNA reads TGCGCCAGCAGCCAAGATATGAACAGGGTGGAGACCCAGTACTTC. The encoded protein is CASSQDMNRVETQYF.

The V gene is TRBV6-6, the J gene TRBJ1-1; a possible D gene is TRBD1 (6 bases). The CDR3 has 16 residues. Germline V gene lookup returns CDR1 MNHNY and CDR2 SVGAGI (reference sequence). Trimming pared 5 bases from V and 6 bases from J, leaving 22 bases between. The CDR3 region is CASSGLGGPTDSEAFF. CDR3 sequence (DNA): TGTGCCAGCAGTGGCTTGGGGGGGCCCACCGACTCTGAAGCTTTCTTT.

In DNA form, the CDR3 reads TGTGCCAGCAGCCAACGGGACGACGTCTACAATGAGCAGTTCTTC. This codes for CASSQRDDVYNEQFF. The rearrangement joins TRBV14 to TRBJ2-1; TRBD1 or TRBD2 may be the D gene (5 bases each). The CDR3 spans 15 residues. Trimming removed 2 bases from V and 3 bases from J, with 11 bases in between. CDR1 is SGHDN and CDR2 is FVKESK in the germline V gene. The whole variable domain, remainder taken from reference TRBV14 and TRBJ2-1, is EAGVTQFPSHSVIEKGQTVTLRCDPISGHDNLYWYRRVMGKEIKFLLHFVKESKQDESGMPNNRFLAERTGGTYSTLKVQPAELEDSGVYFCASSQRDDVYNEQFFGPGTRLTVL.

V is TRBV12-5 and J is TRBJ2-5; 8 nucleotides align to TRBD1. The length of the CDR3 is 15 residues. Trimming removed 7 bases from V and 5 bases from J; junction bases left unmatched: 12. CDR1 LGHNT and CDR2 FRNRAP come from the germline V gene. The CDR3 protein is CASAHPTGVRETQYF. CDR3 bases: TGTGCTAGTGCCCACCCGACAGGGGTTCGCGAGACCCAGTACTTC.

The genes are TRBV7-9 and TRBJ1-2; D is perhaps TRBD1 (5 bases). V was pared by 1 base and J by 0 bases, with 6 bases between. CDR3 length: 14 amino acids. CDR1 and CDR2 (germline): SEHNR, FQNEAQ (reference sequence). The CDR3 nucleotides read TGTGCCAGCAGCTTAGAGACAGCTAACTATGGCTACACCTTC. This encodes CASSLETANYGYTF.

The rearrangement joins TRBV29-1 to TRBJ2-7; TRBD2 matches 7 bases. Germline CDR1 reads SQVTM; CDR2 reads ANQGSEA. This CDR3 region has 11 residues. The V and J ends lost 7 bases and 6 bases, in that order; junction bases with no gene match: 6. CDR3 DNA: TGCAGCGCGATCGGGGGGAGCGAGCAGTACTTC. It translates to CSAIGGSEQYF.

This clone was observed once. The chain recombines TRBV10-3 with TRBJ1-2, with 9 positions matching TRBD1. The germline V gene encodes CDR1 ENHRY and CDR2 SYGVKD. The CDR3 is 13 amino acids. Trimming took 7 bases from V and 7 from J; bases not matched to a gene: 7. CDR3 coding DNA: TGTGCCATCACCGGGACAGGGAGGTCTGGCTACACCTTC. This encodes CAITGTGRSGYTF.

This clone has a single count. The rearrangement links TRBV11-1 to TRBJ2-2; tentatively, D is TRBD1 or TRBD2 (5 bases each). CDR1 is SGHAT and CDR2 is FQDESV in the germline V gene (reference sequence). Trimming pared 5 bases from V and 0 bases from J, leaving 10 bases between. The CDR3 extends over 15 amino acids. The CDR3 is CASSTGPTNTGELFF. In DNA, the CDR3 is TGTGCCAGCAGCACGGGACCGACGAACACCGGGGAGCTGTTTTTT.

CDR3 DNA sequence: TGTGCCAGTAGTATTTCGGAGGGCCTCTCTGGAAACACCATATATTTT. The encoded protein is CASSISEGLSGNTIYF. The rearrangement uses TRBV19 and TRBJ1-3; D is undetermined. The CDR3 covers 16 residues. V was cut by 3 bases and J by 0 bases, with 12 bases left in between. CDR1 is LNHDA, CDR2 SQIVND, per germline (reference sequence).

The chain has TRBV7-9 and TRBJ2-3; 7 bases line up with TRBD2. Germline assignment: CDR1 SEHNR and CDR2 FQNEAQ (reference sequence). The CDR3 sequence is 15 residues long. J was trimmed by 1 base and V by 8 bases; bases with no gene match: 9. DNA for the CDR3: TGTGCCAGCGGGGGGGAGGCCATCGGCACAGATACGCAGTATTTT. Protein: CASGGEAIGTDTQYF. The full variable domain, rest sourced from reference TRBV7-9 and TRBJ2-3, is DTGVSQNPRHKITKRGQNVTFRCDPISEHNRLYWYRQTLGQGPEFLTYFQNEAQLEKSRLLSDRFSAERPKGSFSTLEIQRTEQGDSAMYLCASGGEAIGTDTQYFGPGTRLTVL.

The chain joins TRBV5-3 to TRBJ2-1; 11 bases fit TRBD2. TRBV5-3 belongs to the ORF category, with a function that is uncertain. V lost 0 bases and J lost 10; bases outside the gene matches: 3. The CDR3 length is 14 residues. The CDR3 is CARSLEASGGEQFF. DNA for the CDR3: TGTGCCAGAAGCTTGGAAGCTAGCGGGGGGGAGCAGTTCTTC.

The genes are TRBV10-3 and TRBJ2-7; D call uncertain. The CDR3 spans 18 residues. V was cut by 3 bases and J by 0 bases, with 21 bases left in between. The germline V gene encodes CDR1 ENHRY and CDR2 SYGVKD. The CDR3 spells CAISEVQTRTASSYEQYF. CDR3 coding DNA: TGTGCCATCAGTGAAGTACAGACCAGGACGGCGAGCTCCTACGAGCAGTACTTC.

The V and J genes are TRBV5-6 and TRBJ1-1; D might be TRBD1 (5 bases). The germline gives CDR1 SGHDT, CDR2 YYEEEE. The CDR3 has 13 residues. V was shortened by 5 bases and J by 2 bases, with 10 bases between the two germline ends. DNA for the CDR3: TGTGCCAGCAGTAGACAGTTAAACACTGAAGCTTTCTTT. Translating gives CASSRQLNTEAFF.

This clone occurred a few times. The chain links TRBV7-8 to TRBJ2-2; D gene unclear. Germline V gene sequence: CDR1 SGHVS, CDR2 FQNEAQ. There are 12 residues in the CDR3. Trimming cost V 8 bases and J 0 bases, with 4 bases left between them. The chain's CDR3 is CASGPNTGELFF. The CDR3 nucleotides read TGTGCCAGCGGCCCGAACACCGGGGAGCTGTTTTTT.

This sequence joins TRBV7-2 and TRBJ2-6; 10 bases align to TRBD1. V gave up 3 bases and J gave up 2 bases; unmatched junction bases: 7. Germline assignment: CDR1 SGHTA and CDR2 FQGNSA. CDR3 length equals 18 residues. The CDR3 here is CASSLYGQGVAGANVLTF. CDR3 DNA: TGTGCCAGCAGCTTGTACGGACAGGGGGTGGCTGGGGCCAACGTCCTGACTTTC.

V usage is TRBV4-1 and J usage is TRBJ2-2, with D possibly called TRBD1 or TRBD2 (5 bases each). This CDR3 is 21 amino acids long. CDR1 is MGHRA and CDR2 is YSYEKL in the germline V gene. Trimming took 1 base from V and 1 from J, leaving 25 bases between them. In DNA form, the CDR3 reads TGCGCCAGCAGCCAAGGCCTTAGGTGGGGACCGTCAGTAAGGAACACCGGGGAGCTGTTTTTT. This sequence encodes CASSQGLRWGPSVRNTGELFF.